One sample yielded the 29 T cell receptor beta chains listed below, sequenced in a study of Ad26.COV2.S vaccination and SARS-CoV-2 variants. Generated by immunoSEQ multiplex PCR, the TCRdb table keeps only in-frame clones and is missing some. This table has about 480,000 clones, roughly 85% appearing once. The treatment is: 19 received Ad26.COV2.S at low or high dose, single or two shots; roughly five received placebo; per-sample allocation not given. Sampling was done on day 63 after the first vaccine or placebo injection. The specimen comprised peripheral blood, sampled in a trial of Ad26.COV2.S vaccine versus placebo. These TCRs come from a person between 18 and 59 years old who received the Ad26.COV2.S COVID-19 vaccine or a placebo.

V usage is TRBV28 and J usage is TRBJ1-5; a weak D match, TRBD1 (6 bases). Trimming shortened V by 5 bases and J by 2 bases, and 10 bases separated the two germline ends. This CDR3 spans 14 amino acids. The germline V gene encodes CDR1 MDHEN and CDR2 SYDVKM. As DNA, the CDR3 is TGTGCCAGCAGTACCGGGACACGCAATCAGCCCCAGCATTTT. This translates into CASSTGTRNQPQHF.

The J gene is TRBJ2-3, the V gene TRBV29-1; possible D gene TRBD2, 5 bases. The CDR3 consists of 11 residues. Germline V gives CDR1 SQVTM, CDR2 ANQGSEA. Trimming took 4 bases from V and 10 from J, leaving 12 bases between them. CDR3 bases: TGCAGCGTTGTCGGGATAGGCCCGCAGTATTTT. This codes for CSVVGIGPQYF.

V gene TRBV18 combines with J gene TRBJ1-5; no definite D call. Germline CDR1 reads KGHSH; CDR2 reads LQKENI. V shed 6 bases and J shed 6 bases, with 9 bases lying between them. The CDR3 is made up of 12 amino acids. DNA for the CDR3: TGTGCCAGCTCTTCGGGGAGTCAGCCCCAGCATTTT. Its translation: CASSSGSQPQHF.

The rearrangement links TRBV4-1 to TRBJ2-7; D tentatively reads TRBD1 or TRBD2 (9 bases each). This CDR3 comprises 16 residues. Trimming took off 4 bases at V and 5 bases at J, with 21 bases between the two ends. Germline CDR1 reads MGHRA; CDR2 reads YSYEKL. This CDR3 is CASSPREGQGSHEQYF. The CDR3 nucleotides read TGCGCCAGCAGCCCGCGGGAGGGACAGGGTAGCCACGAGCAGTACTTC.

V is TRBV9 and J is TRBJ2-1; 10 bases match TRBD2. Per germline, CDR1 SGDLS and CDR2 YYNGEE. The CDR3 is 16 residues long. The junction had 12 bases not matched to a gene; V was cut back by 4 bases and J by 8 bases. The CDR3 spells CASSPGGSGRAHEQFF. Here the CDR3 DNA reads TGTGCCAGCAGCCCCGGGGGGAGCGGGAGGGCCCATGAGCAGTTCTTC.

This rearrangement joins TRBV7-2 to TRBJ1-4; D gene uncertain. CDR3 length: 13 amino acids. Germline V gene sequence: CDR1 SGHTA, CDR2 FQGNSA. V was shortened by 6 bases and J by 6 bases, with 11 bases between the two germline ends. DNA for the CDR3: TGTGCCAGCAGTGGGGTCAGTGATGAAAAACTGTTTTTT. Translation: CASSGVSDEKLFF.

The chain uses TRBV5-1 and TRBJ2-3, with 12 nucleotides matching TRBD2. The trim removed 0 bases at V and 2 bases at J, leaving 4 bases unmatched. The CDR3 loop spans 17 amino acids. CDR1 is SGHRS, CDR2 YFSETQ, per germline. The CDR3 spells CASSLGLAGAVTDTQYF. The CDR3 region has the DNA TGCGCCAGCAGCTTGGGACTAGCGGGAGCTGTCACAGATACGCAGTATTTT.

This rearrangement joins TRBV9 to TRBJ2-2; the D is unclear. Germline assignment: CDR1 SGDLS and CDR2 YYNGEE. CDR3 length: 17 residues. V lost 1 base and J lost 8, with 21 bases in between. CDR3 residues: CASSVQPRAARSGELFF. The CDR3 region has the DNA TGTGCCAGCAGCGTACAGCCCCGGGCTGCCCGGTCAGGGGAGCTGTTTTTT.

This sequence joins TRBV5-6 and TRBJ2-3; TRBD2 agrees at 11 bases. Germline CDR1 is SGHDT and CDR2 is YYEEEE. The CDR3 sequence is 14 residues long. J was trimmed by 7 bases and V by 5 bases; bases with no gene match: 6. CDR3 in DNA: TGTGCCAGCAGTCACACTAGCGGGAGAAATACGCAGTATTTT. Encoded protein: CASSHTSGRNTQYF.

The chain has TRBV25-1 and TRBJ2-7, with no clear D. This CDR3 has 12 amino acids. Germline values: CDR1 MGHDK, CDR2 SYGVNS. V lost 3 bases to trimming and J lost 1 base, with 4 bases between them. CDR3 bases: TGTGCCAGCAGTGAGGGGTCCTACGAGCAGTACTTC. This codes for CASSEGSYEQYF.

The chain is built from TRBV28 and TRBJ1-5, with D maybe TRBD1 (5 bases). The CDR3 totals 13 residues. V lost 2 bases and J lost 11, with 13 bases in between. Germline V gives CDR1 MDHEN, CDR2 SYDVKM. The CDR3 DNA follows: TGTGCCAGCAGTTTACAGGGCCCTGGGGCCCAGCATTTT. Its translation: CASSLQGPGAQHF.

The chain joins TRBV6-5 to TRBJ2-1, with 10 bases that match TRBD2. Germline lookup yields CDR1 MNHEY and CDR2 SVGAGI. There are 13 residues in the CDR3. The J segment lost 4 bases and the V segment lost 10 bases, leaving 4 bases of the junction unmatched. CDR3 amino acids: CANQREGYNEQFF. Here the CDR3 DNA reads TGTGCCAACCAGCGGGAGGGTTACAATGAGCAGTTCTTC.

The chain recombines TRBV7-2 with TRBJ2-1; 8 nucleotides align to TRBD2. The CDR3 length is 15 residues. After removal of 2 bases from V and 7 bases from J, the junction contained 7 bases not matched to a gene. Germline values: CDR1 SGHTA, CDR2 FQGNSA. CDR3 DNA: TGTGCCAGCAGCTTAAGTCTAGCGGGTCAGAATGAGCAGTTCTTC. Encoded protein: CASSLSLAGQNEQFF.

V and J are TRBV5-1 and TRBJ2-2; TRBD2 aligns across 14 bases. Germline V CDR1 and CDR2: SGHRS, YFSETQ. The junction had 8 bases not matched to a gene; V was cut back by 4 bases and J by 6 bases. This CDR3 contains 17 residues. The CDR3 loop is CASSPRWGLAGAGELFF. CDR3 sequence (DNA): TGCGCCAGCAGCCCACGATGGGGACTAGCGGGAGCCGGGGAGCTGTTTTTT.

This sequence joins TRBV7-9 and TRBJ2-1, with a possible D match to TRBD1 (6 bases). The V end lost 5 bases, the J end lost 5 bases, and 16 bases lay between the germline ends. CDR3 length equals 15 residues. Per the germline V gene, CDR1 is SEHNR and CDR2 is FQNEAQ (reference sequence). The CDR3 DNA follows: TGTGCCAGCAGCCTAAAGGGGACACCTAACAATGAGCAGTTCTTC. This gives the protein CASSLKGTPNNEQFF.

The chain uses TRBV7-2 and TRBJ1-1; D is uncertain. Trimming shortened V by 0 bases and J by 5 bases, and 7 bases separated the two germline ends. The CDR3 is 13 amino acids. Looked up from germline, CDR1 is SGHTA and CDR2 is FQGNSA. CDR3 in DNA: TGTGCCAGCAGCTTAGCGGTGCGGACTGAAGCTTTCTTT. Translating gives CASSLAVRTEAFF.

This clone has only one observation. This rearrangement joins TRBV6-2 or TRBV6-3 to TRBJ2-7; the match to TRBD1 covers 8 bases. Trimming removed 6 bases from V and 5 bases from J; junction bases left unmatched: 12. Germline V gene lookup returns CDR1 MNHEY and CDR2 SVGEGT. CDR3 size: 15 residues. The CDR3 region has the DNA TGTGCCAGCAGCTCTCCCAGGGGGCGAATCAACGAGCAGTACTTC. Amino acids: CASSSPRGRINEQYF.

The V gene is TRBV6-5, the J gene TRBJ2-5; 7 bases are shared with TRBD1. V lost 2 bases and J lost 1; bases outside the gene matches: 7. The CDR3 runs to 16 residues. CDR1 is MNHEY, CDR2 SVGAGI, per germline. This CDR3 reads CASSYPLRQGQETQYF. DNA of the CDR3: TGTGCCAGCAGTTACCCTCTTCGACAGGGCCAAGAGACCCAGTACTTC.

This clone showed up just a few times. The chain uses TRBV7-3 and TRBJ2-5, with D possibly TRBD2 on 6 matching bases. The V end lost 2 bases, the J end lost 1 base, and 14 bases lay between the germline ends. The CDR3 is 16 residues long. Germline V gives CDR1 SGHTA, CDR2 FQGTGA. CDR3 protein: CASSLWGGDFQETQYF. The DNA of the CDR3 is TGTGCCAGCAGCTTATGGGGCGGGGACTTCCAAGAGACCCAGTACTTC.

The rearrangement joins TRBV5-6 to TRBJ1-3; unclear D gene. V shed 6 bases and J shed 0 bases, with 16 bases lying between them. The CDR3 covers 16 residues. Germline CDR1 is SGHDT and CDR2 is YYEEEE. The CDR3 loop reads CASTLGRPNSGNTIYF. The DNA of the CDR3 is TGTGCCAGCACCCTCGGACGGCCTAACTCTGGAAACACCATATATTTT. The whole variable domain, remainder taken from reference TRBV5-6 and TRBJ1-3, is DAGVTQSPTHLIKTRGQQVTLRCSPKSGHDTVSWYQQALGQGPQFIFQYYEEEERQRGNFPDRFSGHQFPNYSSELNVNALLLGDSALYLCASTLGRPNSGNTIYFGEGSWLTVV.

The CDR3 sequence: CASSQLQGSNQPQHF. CDR3 in DNA: TGTGCCAGCAGCCAATTACAGGGCAGCAATCAGCCCCAGCATTTT. The chain links TRBV3-1 (or the pseudogene TRBV3-2) to TRBJ1-5; weak D call: TRBD1 (6 bases). CDR3 length equals 15 residues. V was trimmed by 2 bases and J by 1 base, leaving 9 bases between them. Per the germline V gene, CDR1 is LGHDT and CDR2 is YNNKEL (reference sequence).

This clone has more than one count but fewer than ten. This chain uses TRBV23-1 with TRBJ2-3; the match to TRBD2 covers 10 bases. TRBV23-1 belongs to the ORF category, with a function that is uncertain. Trimming cost V 0 bases and J 1 base; bases outside gene matches: 7. There are 18 residues in the CDR3. CDR3 sequence: CASSQSVSGRAGTDTQYF. The CDR3 nucleotides are TGCGCCAGCAGTCAATCGGTAAGCGGGAGGGCCGGCACAGATACGCAGTATTTT.

The chain couples TRBV18 to TRBJ2-1, with a possible D match to TRBD1 (5 bases). Germline V gives CDR1 KGHSH, CDR2 LQKENI. The V end lost 3 bases, the J end lost 5 bases, and 8 bases lay between the germline ends. The CDR3 runs to 13 residues. In DNA, the CDR3 is TGTGCCAGCTCACCCAGGGATAACAATGAGCAGTTCTTC. The encoded protein is CASSPRDNNEQFF.

The rearrangement links TRBV6-5 to TRBJ1-5, with TRBD1 as a possible D gene (6 bases). The CDR3 has 12 amino acids. Germline CDR1 MNHEY, CDR2 SVGAGI. V was pared by 6 bases and J by 7 bases, with 10 bases between. The CDR3 sequence: CASRSGVQPQHF. The CDR3 DNA is TGTGCCAGCAGGTCAGGGGTCCAGCCCCAGCATTTT.

V usage is TRBV19 and J usage is TRBJ2-7; D gene uncertain. Germline loops: CDR1 LNHDA, CDR2 SQIVND (reference sequence). V lost 1 base to trimming and J lost 7 bases, with 11 bases between them. This CDR3 has 13 residues. CDR3 bases: TGTGCCAGTAGTATAGTATTTTTCCGGGAGCAGTACTTC. Encoded protein: CASSIVFFREQYF.

The chain uses TRBV7-6 and TRBJ2-7; tentatively, D is TRBD2 (6 bases). Germline CDR1 is SGHVS and CDR2 is FNYEAQ. V was trimmed by 3 bases and J by 0 bases, leaving 24 bases between them. The CDR3 sequence is 19 residues long. The CDR3 here is CASSFSGRGSSASSYEQYF. The CDR3 nucleotides are TGTGCCAGCAGCTTTAGCGGTCGGGGGTCATCGGCAAGCTCCTACGAGCAGTACTTC.

The V gene is TRBV3-1 (or the pseudogene TRBV3-2), the J gene TRBJ2-2; 9 bases match TRBD2. The ends lost 4 bases at V and 2 bases at J; junction bases unmatched: 20. Germline V gene sequence: CDR1 LGHDT, CDR2 YNNKEL (reference sequence). The CDR3 has 21 residues. As DNA, the CDR3 is TGTGCCAGCAGCCGCCGGGCCAGTGGAGTAGCGGGAGCGTCTAACACCGGGGAGCTGTTTTTT. It specifies CASSRRASGVAGASNTGELFF.

The rearrangement uses TRBV5-6 and TRBJ2-7, with 7 bases aligning to TRBD1. The J segment lost 9 bases and the V segment lost 4 bases, leaving 4 bases of the junction unmatched. CDR3 length equals 11 residues. Looked up from germline, CDR1 is SGHDT and CDR2 is YYEEEE. The CDR3 protein is CASSNSGGQYF. CDR3 DNA: TGTGCCAGCAGCAACTCAGGGGGGCAGTACTTC.

The V gene is TRBV3-1 (or the pseudogene TRBV3-2), the J gene TRBJ1-1; unclear D gene. Trimming left V 0 bases short and J 5 bases short, with 13 bases between. Per germline, CDR1 LGHDT and CDR2 YNNKEL (reference sequence). The CDR3 has 15 amino acids. As DNA, the CDR3 is TGTGCCAGCAGCCAAGATCTGATTGCGAATACTGAAGCTTTCTTT. It codes for CASSQDLIANTEAFF.